Given below is one T cell receptor beta chain in context. The data were produced by immunoSEQ multiplex PCR, yet TCRdb's version contains in-frame clones alone and is incomplete. The sample consists of a few hundred thousand clones, 86% of them appearing once. Germline V gene sequence: CDR1 KGHSH, CDR2 LQKENI. V was pared by 3 bases and J by 0 bases, with 17 bases between. The CDR3 runs to 18 residues. These data originate in a study of blood T cell repertoires in COVID-19. Study details: Samples representing acute and convalescent COVID-19 were sourced from the United States, Italy and Spain.

Everyone who took part was roughly 18 to 89 years old, and they came from 24 US areas. Recovered status in Cohort 3 required two negative PCRs, clearance, or symptom resolution. The sample taken for sequencing was PBMCs or T cells enriched from blood (not recorded which). The chain recombines TRBV18 with TRBJ1-4; no reliable D call. The source is a woman between 18 and 29 years old who had recovered from COVID-19. CDR3 residues: CASSPLELSEATNEKLFF. The CDR3 coding sequence is TGTGCCAGCTCACCTCTGGAACTCTCAGAGGCAACTAATGAAAAACTGTTTTTT. The whole variable domain, filled in from reference TRBV18 and TRBJ1-4, reads NAGVMQNPRHLVRRRGQEARLRCSPMKGHSHVYWYRQLPEEGLKFMVYLQKENIIDESGMPKERFSAEFPKEGPSILRIQQVVRGDSAAYFCASSPLELSEATNEKLFFGSGTQLSVL.